This passage covers 16 T cell receptor beta chains from one sample sequenced in a study of CXCR3-negative and CXCR3-positive naive CD8 T cells. Overall study results and limits: When CXCR3-positive naive cells were set against CXCR3-negative naive cells, the former had more hydrophobic TRB CDR3s.

Through 5' RACE with UMI labels, the TRB cDNA libraries were prepared. TCRdb reprocessed the 5' RACE reads, keeping one entry per CDR3 protein, no DNA. This listing includes over 50,000 distinct CDR3 sequences. Their recognized antigens are unknown. Sequencing was performed on naive CXCR3+ CD8+ T cells from blood. The subset: CD45RO-CCR7+CD27+CD95- naive CD8+ T cells expressing CXCR3 (TNR3+). The origin of the receptors is a human donor in good health. Some clones in this sample may be carry-over from other donors' samples.

The chain uses TRBV7-2 and TRBJ2-1; the TRBD2 assignment by TCRdb is unverifiable without DNA. CDR1 is SGHTA and CDR2 is FQGNSA in the germline V gene. CDR3 size: 14 residues. This CDR3 is CASSTAAGYNEQFF.

This chain connects TRBV14 to TRBJ2-3; the TCRdb D gene call, TRBD2, has no DNA to confirm it. The CDR3 covers 16 residues. CDR1 is SGHDN and CDR2 is FVKESK in the germline V gene. The chain's CDR3 is CASSQLRGANTDTQYF.

The J gene is TRBJ2-2, the V gene TRBV7-9; TCRdb indicates TRBD1, and absent DNA this call remains unverified. The CDR3 runs 15 residues. Germline V gives CDR1 SEHNR, CDR2 FQNEAQ (reference sequence). The CDR3 is CASSSPVHGTGELFF.

The gene calls are TRBV27 and TRBJ1-4. The CDR3 is 13 residues long. From germline, CDR1 is MNHEY and CDR2 SMNVEV (reference sequence). CDR3 amino acids: CASSGRNNEKLFF.

The chain combines TRBV12-3 or TRBV12-4 with TRBJ2-5; TCRdb calls TRBD2, which cannot be checked without DNA. This CDR3 is 13 amino acids long. The CDR3 protein is CASSLQWRETQYF.

The J gene is TRBJ1-5, the V gene TRBV4-1; TCRdb proposes TRBD1, but this gene call is untestable without DNA. Germline CDR1 reads MGHRA; CDR2 reads YSYEKL. This CDR3 region has 13 residues. CDR3 protein: CASGTGSNQPQHF.

This chain uses TRBV19 with TRBJ2-2; the TCRdb D gene call, TRBD2, has no DNA to confirm it. Per the germline V gene, CDR1 is LNHDA and CDR2 is SQIVND (reference sequence). The CDR3 runs 15 residues. CDR3 region: CASTLAEENTGELFF. Looking up the rest from reference TRBV19 and TRBJ2-2 gives the full variable domain: DGGITQSPKYLFRKEGQNVTLSCEQNLNHDAMYWYRQDPGQGLRLIYYSQIVNDFQKGDIAEGYSVSREKKESFPLTVTSAQKNPTAFYLCASTLAEENTGELFFGEGSRLTVL.

The chain combines TRBV29-1 with TRBJ2-1; there is no DNA to check the TCRdb D call of TRBD1. CDR1 and CDR2 (germline): SQVTM, ANQGSEA. The CDR3 contains 13 residues. This chain's CDR3 is CSTGGAQGNEQFF.

The J gene is TRBJ2-4, the V gene TRBV29-1; the TRBD2 assignment by TCRdb is unverifiable without DNA. The length of the CDR3 is 13 residues. Germline V gene lookup returns CDR1 SQVTM and CDR2 ANQGSEA. This CDR3 reads CSASGALDGIQYF.

The gene calls are TRBV3-1 and TRBJ2-7; TCRdb selects TRBD2, and the lack of DNA leaves this call unchecked. The CDR3 loop spans 13 amino acids. Germline CDR1 is LGHDT and CDR2 is YNNKEL (reference sequence). The CDR3 is CASSYASSYEQYF.

The chain links TRBV7-6 to TRBJ1-1. Germline V lookup: CDR1 SGHVS, CDR2 FNYEAQ. The CDR3 sequence is 12 residues long. CDR3 amino acids: CASSSTQIEAFF.

The CDR3 protein is CSVDFLQGIGETQYF. V is TRBV29-1 and J is TRBJ2-5. This CDR3 is 15 amino acids long. Germline CDR1 is SQVTM and CDR2 is ANQGSEA.

This chain links TRBV6-4 with TRBJ1-1. Per germline, CDR1 MRHNA and CDR2 SNTAGT. The CDR3 length is 14 residues. The chain's CDR3 is CASSDSSENTEAFF.

This chain's CDR3 is CASSYSPEQPQHF. The chain joins TRBV6-6 to TRBJ1-5. The length of the CDR3 is 13 residues. In germline, CDR1 is MNHNY, CDR2 SVGAGI (reference sequence).

Here the CDR3 reads CATSTGLAGVGNEQFF. This rearrangement joins TRBV15 to TRBJ2-1; TCRdb's D call of TRBD2 is untestable without DNA. CDR3 length: 16 amino acids. The germline gives CDR1 LNHNV, CDR2 YYDKDF (reference sequence).

The chain couples TRBV6-1 to TRBJ1-1; TCRdb calls TRBD1, which cannot be checked without DNA. The CDR3 sequence is 14 residues long. CDR1 is MNHNS and CDR2 is SASEGT in the germline V gene. CDR3: CASSEWGQGTEAFF.